Listed here is a single T cell receptor (beta chain). Its antigen remains unidentified. From germline, CDR1 is MGHDK and CDR2 SYGVNS. The CDR3 is 13 amino acids. Trimming took off 8 bases at V and 7 bases at J, with 17 bases between the two ends. Repertoires were generated with immunoSEQ multiplex PCR, while TCRdb's copy carries only in-frame clones and drops some. The sample holds about 150,000 clones, around 87% seen once. This sample is part of a study of T cell responses to AZD1222 COVID-19 vaccine. Notes on the study in general: Baseline seropositives among AZD1222 recipients totaled only five to seven. Donors skewed white British and female; clonal diversity was possibly underestimated.

The V gene is TRBV25-1, the J gene TRBJ2-5; D might be TRBD2 (6 bases). The sample in question was peripheral blood, obtained 28 days after the second AZD1222 dose. The clonotype originates from an adult who received the AZD1222 COVID-19 vaccine. This CDR3 is CASEDRPEGTQYF. The CDR3 bases are TGTGCCAGCGAGGACCGCCCGGAGGGGACCCAGTACTTC.